The sequence of this T cell receptor beta chain was determined in a study of patients and donors after allogeneic stem cell transplantation. This CDR3 has 15 amino acids. The V end lost 0 bases, the J end lost 12 bases, and 18 bases lay between the germline ends. Germline lookup yields CDR1 SGHNT and CDR2 YENEEA. TCRdb used MiXCR to reprocess the RT-PCR reads, holding one entry per CDR3 protein. The sample comprises 400,000 to 450,000 distinct CDR3 sequences, under 20% of which are singletons, and 6% to 8% rests with the top ten. This receptor was identified in a human donor who was either an allogeneic HSCT recipient or a stem cell or donor lymphocyte infusion donor (not recorded which). It is not recorded whose cells these are; they may come from a transplant donor. Sequencing was performed on blood, either unsorted or a sorted T cell fraction (not recorded which). The J gene is TRBJ2-1, the V gene TRBV11-3; weak D call: TRBD2 (5 bases). CDR3 residues: CASSLDSYPGKVQFF. In DNA, the CDR3 is TGTGCCAGCAGCTTAGATTCCTATCCCGGGAAGGTGCAGTTCTTC. The full variable domain, in which reference TRBV11-3 and TRBJ2-1 provide the parts outside the CDR3, is EAGVVQSPRYKIIEKKQPVAFWCNPISGHNTLYWYLQNLGQGPELLIRYENEEAVDDSQLPKDRFSAERLKGVDSTLKIQPAELGDSAVYLCASSLDSYPGKVQFFGPGTRLTVL.